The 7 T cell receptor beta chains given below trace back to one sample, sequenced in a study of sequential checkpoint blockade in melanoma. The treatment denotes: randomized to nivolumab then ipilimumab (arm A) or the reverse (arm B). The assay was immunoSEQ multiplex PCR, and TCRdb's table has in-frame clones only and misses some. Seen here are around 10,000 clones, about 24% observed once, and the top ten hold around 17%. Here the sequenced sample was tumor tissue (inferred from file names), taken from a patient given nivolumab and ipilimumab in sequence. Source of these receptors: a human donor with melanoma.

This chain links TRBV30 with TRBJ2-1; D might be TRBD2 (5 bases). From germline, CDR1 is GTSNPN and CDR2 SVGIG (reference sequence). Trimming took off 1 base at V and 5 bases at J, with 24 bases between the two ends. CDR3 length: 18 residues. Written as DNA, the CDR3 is TGTGCCTGGAGTGACCCCCGGCTAGCCAAGATTTGGAACAATGAGCAGTTCTTC. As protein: CAWSDPRLAKIWNNEQFF.

This CDR3 reads CASSFGGPGEKLFF. The CDR3 coding sequence is TGTGCCAGCAGCTTCGGGGGGCCCGGAGAAAAACTGTTTTTT. V usage is TRBV11-3 and J usage is TRBJ1-4; maybe TRBD1 (6 bases). This CDR3 is built from 14 residues. V lost 3 bases and J lost 8, with 13 bases in between. From germline, CDR1 is SGHNT and CDR2 YENEEA.

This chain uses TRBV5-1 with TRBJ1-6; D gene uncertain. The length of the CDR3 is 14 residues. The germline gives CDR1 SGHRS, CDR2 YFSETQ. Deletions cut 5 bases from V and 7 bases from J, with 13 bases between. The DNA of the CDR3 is TGCGCCAGCAGAAAGGTTTTTGGAAATTCACCCCTCCACTTT. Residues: CASRKVFGNSPLHF. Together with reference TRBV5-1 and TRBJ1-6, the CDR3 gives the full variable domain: KAGVTQTPRYLIKTRGQQVTLSCSPISGHRSVSWYQQTPGQGLQFLFEYFSETQRNKGNFPGRFSGRQFSNSRSEMNVSTLELGDSALYLCASRKVFGNSPLHFGNGTRLTVT.

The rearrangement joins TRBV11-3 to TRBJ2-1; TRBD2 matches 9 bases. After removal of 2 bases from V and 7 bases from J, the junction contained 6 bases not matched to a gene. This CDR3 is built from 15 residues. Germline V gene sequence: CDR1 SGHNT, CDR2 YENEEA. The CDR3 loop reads CASSLRSSGSNEQFF. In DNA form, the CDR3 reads TGTGCCAGCAGCTTACGGAGTAGCGGGAGTAATGAGCAGTTCTTC.

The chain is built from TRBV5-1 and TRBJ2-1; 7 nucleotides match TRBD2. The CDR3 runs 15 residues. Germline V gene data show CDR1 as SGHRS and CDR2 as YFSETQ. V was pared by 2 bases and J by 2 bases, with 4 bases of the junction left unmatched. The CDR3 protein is CASSLMGGTYNEQFF. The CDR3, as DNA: TGCGCCAGCAGCTTAATGGGAGGGACCTACAATGAGCAGTTCTTC.

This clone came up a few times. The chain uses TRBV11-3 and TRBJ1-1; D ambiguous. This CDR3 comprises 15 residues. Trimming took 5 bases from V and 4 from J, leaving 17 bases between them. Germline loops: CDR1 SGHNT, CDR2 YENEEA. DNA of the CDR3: TGTGCCAGCAGCCCCTTCAGCAGGTTCGGCACTGAAGCTTTCTTT. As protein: CASSPFSRFGTEAFF.

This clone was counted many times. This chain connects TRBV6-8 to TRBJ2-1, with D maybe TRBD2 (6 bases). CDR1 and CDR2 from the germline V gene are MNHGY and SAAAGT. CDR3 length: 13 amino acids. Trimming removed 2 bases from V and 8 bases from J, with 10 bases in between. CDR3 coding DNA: TGTGCCAGCAGTTACCTCGGGGAGGATGAGCAGTTCTTC. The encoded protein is CASSYLGEDEQFF.